This T cell receptor (beta chain) was sequenced during a study of neurological immune-mediated disorders. This clonotype showed up many times. What it recognizes is unknown. TCRdb processed the 5' RACE reads anew with MiXCR; each CDR3 protein has one entry. The sample shows more than 20,000 distinct CDR3 sequences, around an eighth of them seen only once. Notes on the study in general: The absence of shared CDR3 amino acid sequences among expanded clones across subjects suggests private repertoires in all groups.

This TCR was sampled from a woman aged 40 to 50 with HTLV-1-associated myelopathy (HAM/TSP). The specimen sequenced was PBMCs.

Here the CDR3 reads CASSLSQGYGYTF. The CDR3 nucleotides are TGCGCCAGCAGCTTGTCACAGGGCTATGGCTACACCTTC. The chain employs TRBV5-1 and TRBJ1-2; perhaps TRBD1 as D (6 bases). CDR1 is SGHRS and CDR2 is YFSETQ in the germline V gene. Trimming removed 1 base at V and 4 bases at J, with 8 bases between. This CDR3 is built from 13 residues.